This is a list of T cell receptor beta chains from one sample in a study of CD8+ T cells in alopecia areata. Sequencing was performed with immunoSEQ multiplex PCR; in TCRdb, only in-frame clones are kept and a portion is missing. The sample records some 150,000 clones, 45% to 55% being singletons. The specimen was CD8+ T cells sorted from blood, collected at week 0. The receptor set was obtained from a human donor with alopecia areata. The CDR3 runs from the conserved cysteine through the conserved F or W. Fields, in order: D gene, V gene, clone size, J gene, CDR3 DNA, CDR3 protein. The D gene is left open where the match is weak. Clone sizes are given selectively: once, few, many, or a class where the clone is expanded.

D gene: -; V gene: TRBV9; clone size: few; J gene: TRBJ1-1; CDR3 DNA: TGTGCCAGCAGCCCTGACAACAGGGAAACTGAAGCTTTCTTT; CDR3 protein: CASSPDNRETEAFF
D gene: -; V gene: TRBV27; clone size: few; J gene: TRBJ1-5; CDR3 DNA: TGTGCCACCGGCGACACAGTCAATCAGCCCCAGCATTTT; CDR3 protein: CATGDTVNQPQHF
D gene: -; V gene: TRBV6-1; clone size: -; J gene: TRBJ2-7; CDR3 DNA: TGTGCCAGCAGTGACTTCCACAGGGTCTACGAGCAGTACTTC; CDR3 protein: CASSDFHRVYEQYF
D gene: -; V gene: TRBV4-3; clone size: -; J gene: TRBJ1-4; CDR3 DNA: TGCGCCAGCAGCCAAGAAGAGACTTCAACTAATGAAAAACTGTTTTTT; CDR3 protein: CASSQEETSTNEKLFF
D gene: TRBD1; V gene: TRBV4-1; clone size: -; J gene: TRBJ2-7; CDR3 DNA: TGCGCCAGCAGCCAAACAGGGGTACGGTCCTACGAGCAGTACTTC; CDR3 protein: CASSQTGVRSYEQYF
D gene: TRBD1; V gene: TRBV7-2; clone size: -; J gene: TRBJ2-7; CDR3 DNA: TGTGCCAGCAGCTTCTGGGACAGCCTGGAAGAGCAGTACTTC; CDR3 protein: CASSFWDSLEEQYF
D gene: TRBD2; V gene: TRBV11-2; clone size: -; J gene: TRBJ2-2; CDR3 DNA: TGTGCCACCTACCCTGGGGCGGGGGAAAGGCACGGGGAGCTGTTTTTT; CDR3 protein: CATYPGAGERHGELFF
D gene: -; V gene: TRBV19; clone size: -; J gene: TRBJ1-4; CDR3 DNA: TGTGCCAGTAGTGCGGGAAATGAAAAACTGTTTTTT; CDR3 protein: CASSAGNEKLFF
D gene: -; V gene: TRBV10-3; clone size: once; J gene: TRBJ1-1; CDR3 DNA: TGTGCCATCAGTTCCCCGACAGGTACGAACACTGAAGCTTTCTTT; CDR3 protein: CAISSPTGTNTEAFF
D gene: -; V gene: TRBV4-3; clone size: -; J gene: TRBJ2-7; CDR3 DNA: TGCGCCAGCAGCCAAGGACGCAGGGGTTACGAGCAGTACTTC; CDR3 protein: CASSQGRRGYEQYF
D gene: TRBD1; V gene: TRBV2; clone size: few; J gene: TRBJ2-3; CDR3 DNA: TGTGCCAGCAGTGCGGGGGCAGGGGGCAGCACAGATACGCAGTATTTT; CDR3 protein: CASSAGAGGSTDTQYF
D gene: -; V gene: TRBV14; clone size: -; J gene: TRBJ1-1; CDR3 DNA: TGTGCCAGCAGTCCAACGCATAACCTAAGGGACACTGAAGCTTTCTTT; CDR3 protein: CASSPTHNLRDTEAFF
D gene: -; V gene: TRBV6-5; clone size: -; J gene: TRBJ1-5; CDR3 DNA: TGTGCCAGCAAACCCAGGGGCGCTCAGCCCCAGCATTTT; CDR3 protein: CASKPRGAQPQHF
D gene: -; V gene: TRBV11-2; clone size: -; J gene: TRBJ2-5; CDR3 DNA: TGTGCCAGCAGCTTATATAAAGAGACCCAGTACTTC; CDR3 protein: CASSLYKETQYF
D gene: -; V gene: TRBV9; clone size: -; J gene: TRBJ2-1; CDR3 DNA: TGTGCCAGCAGCGTAGGAGGTTTGATTAGGTTTTGGGGCAGGGCGAATGAGCAGTTCTTC; CDR3 protein: CASSVGGLIRFWGRANEQFF
D gene: TRBD1; V gene: TRBV6-5; clone size: -; J gene: TRBJ2-5; CDR3 DNA: TGTGCCAGCAGTTACACCCCGGGACAGGTACAAGAGACCCAGTACTTC; CDR3 protein: CASSYTPGQVQETQYF
D gene: TRBD1; V gene: TRBV9; clone size: -; J gene: TRBJ2-7; CDR3 DNA: TGTGCCAGCAGCCCAGGGACAGGGGGCAATTACGAGCAGTACTTC; CDR3 protein: CASSPGTGGNYEQYF
D gene: -; V gene: TRBV9; clone size: -; J gene: TRBJ1-2; CDR3 DNA: TGTGCCAGCAGCGCAGGGACGGGAAACTATGGCTACACCTTC; CDR3 protein: CASSAGTGNYGYTF
D gene: -; V gene: TRBV13; clone size: -; J gene: TRBJ2-7; CDR3 DNA: TGTGCCAGCAGTCCTCCTGATAGCTACGAGCAGTACTTC; CDR3 protein: CASSPPDSYEQYF
D gene: TRBD1; V gene: TRBV25-1; clone size: -; J gene: TRBJ2-5; CDR3 DNA: TGTGCCAGCAGCCCCGGGACAGGGGAGACCCAGTACTTC; CDR3 protein: CASSPGTGETQYF
D gene: TRBD1; V gene: TRBV27; clone size: -; J gene: TRBJ2-1; CDR3 DNA: TGTGCCAGCAGTTCCCTCGGACAGGGAGGAAACAATGAGCAGTTCTTC; CDR3 protein: CASSSLGQGGNNEQFF
D gene: -; V gene: TRBV7-9; clone size: -; J gene: TRBJ2-3; CDR3 DNA: TGTGCCACCCAACAGGGCTCTAGCACAGATACGCAGTATTTT; CDR3 protein: CATQQGSSTDTQYF
D gene: TRBD2; V gene: TRBV30; clone size: -; J gene: TRBJ2-7; CDR3 DNA: TGTGCCTGTACTAGCGGGGTTTACTACGAGCAGTACTTC; CDR3 protein: CACTSGVYYEQYF
D gene: -; V gene: TRBV29-1; clone size: few; J gene: TRBJ1-1; CDR3 DNA: TGCAGCGTTGAGTGGAACACTGAAGCTTTCTTT; CDR3 protein: CSVEWNTEAFF
D gene: -; V gene: TRBV4-3; clone size: -; J gene: TRBJ2-7; CDR3 DNA: TGCGCCAGCAGCCAAGAATGGACAGAGGATTACGAGCAGTACTTC; CDR3 protein: CASSQEWTEDYEQYF
D gene: -; V gene: TRBV5-6; clone size: -; J gene: TRBJ2-6; CDR3 DNA: TGTGCCAGCAGCTTGGTTTTCTCTGGGGCCAACGTCCTGACTTTC; CDR3 protein: CASSLVFSGANVLTF
D gene: -; V gene: TRBV29-1; clone size: few; J gene: TRBJ1-1; CDR3 DNA: TGCAGCGTTGAAGGAAGGGACGGGAACACTGAAGCTTTCTTT; CDR3 protein: CSVEGRDGNTEAFF
D gene: -; V gene: TRBV5-1; clone size: few; J gene: TRBJ2-7; CDR3 DNA: TGCGCCAGCAGCTTGGGTCGTAGTGGGCCACACAGGGAGTTTGGCGAGCAGTACTTC; CDR3 protein: CASSLGRSGPHREFGEQYF
D gene: TRBD1; V gene: TRBV30; clone size: -; J gene: TRBJ1-1; CDR3 DNA: TGTGCCTGGAGGATACAGGGGGCAATTGAAGCTTTCTTT; CDR3 protein: CAWRIQGAIEAFF
D gene: -; V gene: TRBV7-9; clone size: -; J gene: TRBJ2-3; CDR3 DNA: TGTGCCAGCAGCCGCTCCCGGGGGGCCGTCGATGATACGCAGTATTTT; CDR3 protein: CASSRSRGAVDDTQYF
D gene: -; V gene: TRBV19; clone size: -; J gene: TRBJ2-2; CDR3 DNA: TGTGCCAGTAGTATTGCTCCCGGAGGGCCCAGCGGGGAGCTGTTTTTT; CDR3 protein: CASSIAPGGPSGELFF
D gene: TRBD1; V gene: TRBV29-1; clone size: few; J gene: TRBJ1-2; CDR3 DNA: TGCAGCGTTGAAGTTCAGGGGGGTGATGGCTACACCTTC; CDR3 protein: CSVEVQGGDGYTF
D gene: -; V gene: TRBV4-3; clone size: few; J gene: TRBJ2-3; CDR3 DNA: TGCGCCAGCAGCCAAGGATTCGGGGTCCGCACAGATACGCAGTATTTT; CDR3 protein: CASSQGFGVRTDTQYF
D gene: -; V gene: TRBV13; clone size: -; J gene: TRBJ2-4; CDR3 DNA: TGTGCCAGCAGCTTCCGGGGAGCCAAAAACATTCAGTACTTC; CDR3 protein: CASSFRGAKNIQYF
D gene: -; V gene: TRBV2; clone size: few; J gene: TRBJ1-1; CDR3 DNA: TGTGCCAGCAGTGATGATGGCACTGAAGCTTTCTTT; CDR3 protein: CASSDDGTEAFF
D gene: -; V gene: TRBV30; clone size: -; J gene: TRBJ1-1; CDR3 DNA: TGTGCCTGGAGTGCAGTTTCGATGAACACTGAAGCTTTCTTT; CDR3 protein: CAWSAVSMNTEAFF
D gene: -; V gene: TRBV30; clone size: once; J gene: TRBJ2-7; CDR3 DNA: TGTGCCTGGAGTGTACAGACAGTATCCGAGCAGTACTTC; CDR3 protein: CAWSVQTVSEQYF
D gene: TRBD1; V gene: TRBV10-3; clone size: few; J gene: TRBJ2-6; CDR3 DNA: TGTGCCATCACTCCTGAGGACAGGGGAGTAGCGGGGGCCAACGTCCTGACTTTC; CDR3 protein: CAITPEDRGVAGANVLTF
D gene: TRBD1; V gene: TRBV30; clone size: -; J gene: TRBJ2-7; CDR3 DNA: TGTGCCTGGAGTAGAGGACAGGGTGACGAGCAGTACTTC; CDR3 protein: CAWSRGQGDEQYF
D gene: -; V gene: TRBV30; clone size: -; J gene: TRBJ1-2; CDR3 DNA: TGTGCCTCCCCGGATCTGTATGGCTACACCTTC; CDR3 protein: CASPDLYGYTF
D gene: -; V gene: TRBV2; clone size: few; J gene: TRBJ1-4; CDR3 DNA: TGTGCCAGCAGTGAATTCGTGGGGAAGGATTCGGAAAAACTGTTTTTT; CDR3 protein: CASSEFVGKDSEKLFF
D gene: -; V gene: TRBV11-2; clone size: -; J gene: TRBJ2-1; CDR3 DNA: TGTGCCAGCAGCCTAGGAGACCCCCAGTTCTTC; CDR3 protein: CASSLGDPQFF